The 25 T cell receptor beta chains presented below share a single source sample, sequenced in a study of spatial heterogeneity in lung cancer. MiXCR, applied by TCRdb to the 5' RACE reads, yields one record per CDR3 protein. Here the sample spans roughly 71,000 distinct CDR3 sequences, less than 9.5% being singletons. Time point denoted: blood at routine non-recurrence follow-up after resection. The material was PBMCs, obtained at follow-up. The receptors here all came from a female donor with early-stage non-small cell lung cancer.

This clonotype was counted ten times or more. The genes are TRBV29-1 and TRBJ1-4, with D unresolved. Trimming took off 5 bases at V and 0 bases at J, with 4 bases between the two ends. Germline CDR1 and CDR2: SQVTM and ANQGSEA. CDR3 size: 12 residues. The CDR3 nucleotides are TGCAGCGTTTTTTCAACTAATGAAAAACTGTTTTTT. Amino acids: CSVFSTNEKLFF.

This clonotype was found a few times. V usage is TRBV11-2 and J usage is TRBJ2-1; 8 bases agree with TRBD2. V lost 5 bases, J lost 10 bases, and 10 bases stayed unmatched. CDR3 length: 14 amino acids. CDR1 is SGHAT and CDR2 is FQNNGV in the germline V gene. This CDR3 reads CASSPTGASGEQFF. The DNA for the CDR3 is TGTGCCAGCAGCCCCACTGGAGCTAGCGGGGAGCAGTTCTTC.

This clonotype came up many times. V gene TRBV2 combines with J gene TRBJ1-1; D gene unclear. V dropped 5 bases and J dropped 1 base, with 5 bases sitting between them. The CDR3 covers 12 residues. Germline loops: CDR1 SNHLY, CDR2 FYNNEI. CDR3 loop: CASSLENTEAFF. The DNA of the CDR3 is TGTGCCAGCAGTTTGGAGAACACTGAAGCTTTCTTT.

This clonotype has only one observation. With a much larger clone just one base away, this may be a read error. V is TRBV15 and J is TRBJ2-7; tentative D call: TRBD2 (6 bases). Trimming pared 2 bases from V and 2 bases from J, leaving 10 bases between. This CDR3 comprises 14 residues. Germline assignment: CDR1 LNHNV and CDR2 YYDKDF (reference sequence). In nucleotides, the CDR3 is TGTGCCACCAGCAGAAGATGGGAGGCCTACGAGCAGTACTTC. The encoded protein is CATSRRWEAYEQYF.

This clonotype was recorded many times. The genes are TRBV12-3 or TRBV12-4 and TRBJ2-1; TRBD2 matches at 10 bases. J gave up 9 bases and V 4 bases, and 9 bases lay outside the gene matches. The CDR3 is 15 residues long. As DNA, the CDR3 is TGTGCCAGCAGTTACGAGCGGGAGGGCCAGGGTGAGCAGTTCTTC. Its protein is CASSYEREGQGEQFF.

This chain uses TRBV7-6 with TRBJ2-3; D call uncertain. Germline CDR1 and CDR2: SGHVS and FNYEAQ. The CDR3 spans 13 residues. V gave up 4 bases and J gave up 4 bases, with 9 bases separating them. DNA for the CDR3: TGTGCCAGCAGCTCCCTTGTCGCAGATACGCAGTATTTT. Residues: CASSSLVADTQYF.

V usage is TRBV20-1 and J usage is TRBJ2-3; D may be TRBD2 (6 bases). The V and J ends lost 4 bases and 3 bases respectively, with 14 bases between them. There are 14 residues in the CDR3. The germline V gene encodes CDR1 DFQATT and CDR2 SNEGSKA (reference sequence). This chain's CDR3 is CSAMTGTLTDTQYF. DNA of the CDR3: TGCAGTGCTATGACCGGGACTTTGACAGATACGCAGTATTTT.

This clonotype occurred many times. The rearrangement joins TRBV5-4 to TRBJ2-3, with 8 bases aligning to TRBD2. The CDR3 runs to 15 residues. Trimming removed 0 bases from V and 2 bases from J; junction bases left unmatched: 2. Looked up from germline, CDR1 is SGHNT and CDR2 is YYREEE (reference sequence). CDR3 sequence: CASSLEREYTDTQYF. The CDR3 bases are TGTGCCAGCAGCTTGGAGCGGGAGTACACAGATACGCAGTATTTT.

This clonotype was counted a few times. This chain joins TRBV18 and TRBJ2-1; D possibly corresponds to TRBD2 (5 bases). Germline V gene sequence: CDR1 KGHSH, CDR2 LQKENI. There are 17 residues in the CDR3. V lost 2 bases, J lost 1 base, and 15 bases lay in between. The CDR3: CASSPMEARLSYNEQFF. CDR3 nucleotides: TGTGCCAGCTCACCAATGGAGGCCCGATTGTCCTACAATGAGCAGTTCTTC.

As to this clonotype: This could be a read error, since a much larger clone is one nucleotide away. The missing conserved phenylalanine or tryptophan at the end of this CDR3 makes a read error likely. The V call is TRBV3-1, the J call TRBJ1-4, with TRBD1 as a possible D gene (6 bases). Germline V gives CDR1 LGHDT, CDR2 YNNKEL (reference sequence). Between the trimmed V and J ends, which lost 1 base and 8 bases, there was a span of 11 bases. The CDR3 covers 14 residues. The CDR3 spells CASSQAGAKEKLFL. The CDR3 nucleotides read TGTGCCAGCAGCCAAGCAGGGGCGAAGGAAAAACTGTTTCTT.

This clonotype was seen ten or more times. The chain links TRBV4-1 to TRBJ1-2, with a possible D match to TRBD1 (6 bases). V was trimmed by 1 base and J by 3 bases, leaving 12 bases between them. The germline V gene has CDR1 MGHRA and CDR2 YSYEKL. The CDR3 totals 15 residues. DNA for the CDR3: TGCGCCAGCAGCCAAGTACAGGGTGTCGACTATGGCTACACCTTC. Translated: CASSQVQGVDYGYTF.

This rearrangement joins TRBV11-1 to TRBJ2-1, with 7 bases lining up with TRBD2. After removal of 1 base from V and 1 base from J, the junction contained 7 bases not matched to a gene. This CDR3 contains 17 residues. The V gene's germline CDR1 is SGHAT and CDR2 FQDESV (reference sequence). As DNA, the CDR3 is TGTGCCAGCAGCTTAGTCGGTAGCGGGCTGTCCTACAATGAGCAGTTCTTC. This sequence encodes CASSLVGSGLSYNEQFF.

This clonotype was observed at least ten times. This chain joins TRBV12-3 or TRBV12-4 and TRBJ1-5, with D possibly matching TRBD1 (5 bases). V was clipped by 6 bases and J by 6 bases, with 12 bases between them. This CDR3 contains 13 residues. In DNA form, the CDR3 reads TGTGCCAGCAGGGGACTCGGGGGTCAGCCCCAGCATTTT. Its translation is CASRGLGGQPQHF.

The V gene is TRBV3-1, the J gene TRBJ1-2; unclear D gene. Deletions cut 0 bases from V and 4 bases from J, with 6 bases between. This CDR3 spans 13 amino acids. Germline CDR1 and CDR2: LGHDT and YNNKEL (reference sequence). This CDR3 is CASSQDGLYGYTF. The CDR3 bases are TGTGCCAGCAGCCAAGACGGCCTCTATGGCTACACCTTC.

This clonotype was seen ten or more times. This sequence joins TRBV11-2 and TRBJ2-3, with a tentative D call TRBD2 (6 bases). Germline V CDR1 and CDR2: SGHAT, FQNNGV. Trimming removed 3 bases from V and 0 bases from J, with 13 bases in between. The CDR3 is 16 residues long. CDR3 DNA: TGTGCCAGCAGCTTTAGACCAGCGGGTAGCACAGATACGCAGTATTTT. Protein sequence: CASSFRPAGSTDTQYF.

A few counts support this clonotype. The gene calls are TRBV5-5 and TRBJ2-1, with 9 bases identical to TRBD2. V was clipped by 6 bases and J by 1 base; unmatched bases: 2. The CDR3 is made up of 14 amino acids. CDR1 and CDR2 (germline): SGHKS, YYEKEE (reference sequence). The CDR3 region is CASNLAGSYNEQFF. CDR3 DNA sequence: TGTGCCAGCAACCTAGCGGGATCCTACAATGAGCAGTTCTTC.

The table lists this clonotype with many counts. This chain links TRBV19 with TRBJ1-1; D is possibly TRBD1 (5 bases). V lost 7 bases to trimming and J lost 3 bases, with 15 bases between them. The CDR3 loop spans 14 amino acids. The germline gives CDR1 LNHDA, CDR2 SQIVND (reference sequence). CDR3: CASNFRDHDTEAFF. CDR3 coding DNA: TGTGCCAGTAATTTCAGGGACCATGACACTGAAGCTTTCTTT.

The table lists this clonotype with many counts. The gene calls are TRBV29-1 and TRBJ1-1, with D tentatively TRBD1 (5 bases). The V end was cut by 6 bases, the J end by 3 bases, with 17 bases between. This CDR3 has 14 amino acids. Germline CDR1 SQVTM, CDR2 ANQGSEA. The CDR3 DNA reads TGCAGCGTGGTAGGTTCGGGGCTAGACACTGAAGCTTTCTTT. Translation gives CSVVGSGLDTEAFF.

This clonotype was seen at least ten times. The chain combines TRBV6-5 with TRBJ2-1; possibly TRBD2 for D (6 bases). Germline-derived CDR1 and CDR2 are MNHEY and SVGAGI. CDR3 length equals 14 residues. V was cut by 5 bases and J by 3 bases, with 11 bases left in between. CDR3 sequence: CASSKAGGYNEQFF. The CDR3 DNA reads TGTGCCAGCAGTAAGGCCGGGGGCTACAATGAGCAGTTCTTC.

On this clonotype itself: A read error is possible here, since a much larger clone lies one base away. This chain uses TRBV19 with TRBJ1-3; D may be TRBD1 (6 bases). This CDR3 is built from 15 residues. Germline CDR1 is LNHDA and CDR2 is SQIVND (reference sequence). CDR3 in amino acids: CASGISSGAGNTIYF. For the CDR3, the DNA is TGTGCCAGTGGTATAAGTTCAGGGGCTGGAAACACCATATATTTT.

This clonotype was counted only a few times. The rearrangement joins TRBV20-1 to TRBJ1-5, with a possible D match to TRBD1 (5 bases). The germline V gene encodes CDR1 DFQATT and CDR2 SNEGSKA (reference sequence). Trimming removed 1 base at V and 4 bases at J, with 8 bases between. The CDR3 runs to 13 residues. For the CDR3, the DNA is TGCAGTGCTAGAGGGGCAGGGAATCAGCCCCAGCATTTT. Translating it yields CSARGAGNQPQHF.

J is TRBJ2-5 and V is TRBV20-1, with D perhaps matching TRBD1 or TRBD2 (6 bases each). Germline V CDR1 and CDR2: DFQATT, SNEGSKA (reference sequence). This CDR3 spans 12 amino acids. V was cut by 5 bases and J by 4 bases, with 11 bases left in between. The CDR3 here is CSARTGAETQYF. The DNA of the CDR3 is TGCAGTGCTCGGACGGGGGCAGAGACCCAGTACTTC.

This chain joins TRBV19 and TRBJ1-1; TRBD1 agrees at 8 bases. Losses at the gene ends were 7 bases for V and 5 bases for J; bases not matched to a gene: 15. Germline V CDR1 and CDR2: LNHDA, SQIVND (reference sequence). The CDR3 loop spans 16 amino acids. The CDR3 spells CASNPTGALLRTEAFF. Here the CDR3 DNA reads TGTGCCAGTAATCCGACAGGGGCGCTTCTTAGGACTGAAGCTTTCTTT.

This clonotype was detected many times. The V and J genes are TRBV5-1 and TRBJ2-1, with D tentatively TRBD1 or TRBD2 (6 bases each). Germline values: CDR1 SGHRS, CDR2 YFSETQ. Trimming cost V 0 bases and J 12 bases, with 19 bases left between them. The CDR3 is 15 residues long. In nucleotides, the CDR3 is TGCGCCAGCAGCTTGGAGGGGGGCGGTCTTGGAGGGCAGTTCTTC. Translating gives CASSLEGGGLGGQFF.

This clonotype showed up many times. V gene TRBV12-3 or TRBV12-4 combines with J gene TRBJ2-5, with 7 positions matching TRBD2. Germline trimming cut 10 bases from V and 9 bases from J; bases unmatched to any gene: 20. The length of the CDR3 is 15 residues. CDR3 DNA: TGTGCCATCCTCCTTCGTAGCGGAGCGGGGTCGGCCCAGTACTTC. Residues: CAILLRSGAGSAQYF.